This T cell receptor beta chain came from a study of blood T cell repertoires in COVID-19. This table comes from immunoSEQ multiplex PCR, and its TCRdb copy is limited to in-frame clones, with some not included. Of about 120,000 clones listed, 85% to 90% are singletons. Trimming pared 4 bases from V and 0 bases from J, leaving 7 bases between. Germline V CDR1 and CDR2: ENHRY, SYGVKD. This CDR3 spans 14 amino acids. The rearrangement joins TRBV10-3 to TRBJ2-1, with D unclear. The sequence derives from a man between 60 and 70 years old with acute or convalescent COVID-19. The specimen sequenced was peripheral blood. The CDR3 is CAISGRSSYNEQFF. CDR3 bases: TGTGCCATCAGTGGACGGAGCTCCTACAATGAGCAGTTCTTC.